This T cell receptor beta chain was retrieved from a study of T cell responses to AZD1222 COVID-19 vaccine. Study-wide results and limits: Once two AZD1222 doses were given, Spike-specific TCR breadth and depth went up.

The count of this clone is one. Its matching antigen is unknown. The CDR3 totals 15 residues. Germline V lookup: CDR1 SEHNR, CDR2 FQNEAQ (reference sequence). Using immunoSEQ multiplex PCR, the repertoire was profiled, and TCRdb retains in-frame clones only, with some absent. This repertoire shows roughly 110,000 clones, approximately 89% found once; its top ten account for approximately 22%. This rearrangement joins TRBV7-9 to TRBJ1-2; 7 bases match TRBD1. The sequence was collected from an adult in good health. Source: peripheral blood, taken on day 0 of AZD1222 vaccination. The CDR3 protein is CVRILEGANNYGYTF. In DNA form, the CDR3 reads TGTGTCAGAATCCTAGAGGGGGCTAACAACTATGGCTACACCTTC.